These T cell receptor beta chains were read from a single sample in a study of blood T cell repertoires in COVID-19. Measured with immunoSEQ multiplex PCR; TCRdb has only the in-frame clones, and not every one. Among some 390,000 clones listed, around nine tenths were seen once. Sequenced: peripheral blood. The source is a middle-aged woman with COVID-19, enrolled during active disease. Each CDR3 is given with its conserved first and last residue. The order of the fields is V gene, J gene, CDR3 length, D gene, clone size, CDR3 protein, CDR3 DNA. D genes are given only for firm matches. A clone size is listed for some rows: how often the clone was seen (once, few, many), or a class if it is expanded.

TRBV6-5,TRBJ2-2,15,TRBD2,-,CASSPTSGATGELFF,TGTGCCAGCAGTCCGACTAGCGGGGCTACCGGGGAGCTGTTTTTT
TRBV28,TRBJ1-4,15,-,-,CASSPLKGLNEKLFF,TGTGCCAGCAGTCCCCTGAAGGGGCTTAATGAAAAACTGTTTTTT
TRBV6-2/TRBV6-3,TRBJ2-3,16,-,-,CASSYPRRGGADTQYF,TGTGCCAGCAGTTACCCACGGAGGGGCGGGGCAGATACGCAGTATTTT
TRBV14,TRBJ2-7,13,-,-,CASSQVHNYEQYF,TGTGCCAGCAGCCAAGTGCACAATTACGAGCAGTACTTC
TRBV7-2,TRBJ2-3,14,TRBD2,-,CASSSGGGQNTQYF,TGTGCCAGCAGCTCAGGCGGGGGGCAGAATACGCAGTATTTT
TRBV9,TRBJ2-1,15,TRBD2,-,CASGAGGSSYNEQFF,TGTGCCAGCGGGGCGGGAGGGAGCTCCTACAATGAGCAGTTCTTC
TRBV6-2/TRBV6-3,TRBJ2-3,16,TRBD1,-,CASSNRGTGTTDTQYF,TGTGCCAGCAGTAACCGCGGGACAGGGACCACAGATACGCAGTATTTT
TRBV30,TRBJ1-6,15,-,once,CAWSVRAPRNSPLHF,TGTGCCTGGAGTGTACGAGCCCCGAGGAATTCACCCCTCCACTTT
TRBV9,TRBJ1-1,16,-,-,CASSATGNTESTEAFF,TGTGCCAGCAGCGCGACGGGGAACACTGAGAGCACTGAAGCTTTCTTT
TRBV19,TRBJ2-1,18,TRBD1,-,CASSILRTGASSYNEQFF,TGTGCCAGTAGTATACTAAGGACAGGGGCTAGCTCCTACAATGAGCAGTTCTTC
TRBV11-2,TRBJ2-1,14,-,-,CASTTLDGYNEQFF,TGTGCCAGCACCACTCTAGACGGGTACAATGAGCAGTTCTTC
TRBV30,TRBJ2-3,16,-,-,CAWSSAISVSTDTQYF,TGTGCCTGGAGTAGCGCTATTAGTGTAAGCACAGATACGCAGTATTTT
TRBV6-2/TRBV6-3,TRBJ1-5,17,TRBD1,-,CASSYPPTGYSNQPQHF,TGTGCCAGCAGTTACCCACCGACAGGGTATAGCAATCAGCCCCAGCATTTT
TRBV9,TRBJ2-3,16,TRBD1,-,CASSTRQGSSTDTQYF,TGTGCCAGCAGCACCCGACAGGGTTCTAGCACAGATACGCAGTATTTT
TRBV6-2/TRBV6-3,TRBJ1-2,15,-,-,CASSFTDRTNYGYTF,TGTGCCAGCAGTTTCACAGACCGGACTAACTATGGCTACACCTTC
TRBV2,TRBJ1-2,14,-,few,CASSRTHEGYGYTF,TGTGCCAGCAGCAGGACTCATGAAGGCTATGGCTACACCTTC
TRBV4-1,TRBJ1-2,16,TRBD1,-,CASTLIPGQGTKGYTF,TGCGCCAGCACCCTAATCCCGGGACAGGGAACCAAGGGCTACACCTTC
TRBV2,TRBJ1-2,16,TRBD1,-,CASSGGTGDLNYGYTF,TGTGCCAGCAGTGGGGGGACAGGGGATCTAAACTATGGCTACACCTTC
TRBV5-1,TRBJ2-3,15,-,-,CASSLNSGETDTQYF,TGCGCCAGCAGCCTCAACTCGGGGGAGACAGATACGCAGTATTTT
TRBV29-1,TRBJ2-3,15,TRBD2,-,CSVPGGPSGTDTQYF,TGCAGCGTCCCGGGGGGGCCGAGCGGCACAGATACGCAGTATTTT
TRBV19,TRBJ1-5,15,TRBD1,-,CASSWGDRAHQPQHF,TGTGCCAGTAGTTGGGGTGACAGGGCCCATCAGCCCCAGCATTTT
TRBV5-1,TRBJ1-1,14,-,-,CASSFDPGGTEAFF,TGCGCCAGCAGCTTTGACCCGGGGGGCACTGAAGCTTTCTTT
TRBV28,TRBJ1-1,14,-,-,CASSSRYMNTEAFF,TGTGCCAGCAGTTCCCGATACATGAACACTGAAGCTTTCTTT
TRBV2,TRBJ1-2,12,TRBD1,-,CASGTGSYGYTF,TGTGCTTCCGGGACAGGGTCTTACGGCTACACCTTC
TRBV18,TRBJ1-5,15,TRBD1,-,CASSTQGQINQPQHF,TGTGCCAGCTCAACTCAGGGACAGATCAATCAGCCCCAGCATTTT
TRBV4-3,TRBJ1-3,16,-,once,CASSLVAWGGGNTIYF,TGCGCCAGCAGCCTCGTAGCGTGGGGGGGTGGAAACACCATATATTTT
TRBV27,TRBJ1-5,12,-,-,CASSLTGQPQHF,TGTGCCAGCAGTTTAACCGGTCAGCCCCAGCATTTT
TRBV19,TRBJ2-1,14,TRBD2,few,CASSTSGSYNEQFF,TGTGCCAGTAGTACTAGCGGCTCCTACAATGAGCAGTTCTTC
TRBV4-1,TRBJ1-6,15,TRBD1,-,CASTPSGQGNSPLHF,TGCGCCAGCACCCCCTCGGGACAGGGGAATTCACCCCTCCACTTT
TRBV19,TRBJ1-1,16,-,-,CASSMGSGTPNTEAFF,TGTGCCAGTAGTATGGGATCGGGGACACCGAACACTGAAGCTTTCTTT
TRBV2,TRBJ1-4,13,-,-,CASTRDFNEKLFF,TGTGCCAGCACTCGGGACTTTAATGAAAAACTGTTTTTT
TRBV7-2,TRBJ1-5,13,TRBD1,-,CASSYRGFQPQHF,TGTGCCAGCAGCTACAGGGGTTTCCAGCCCCAGCATTTT
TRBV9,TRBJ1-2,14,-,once,CASSPQAGPYGYTF,TGTGCCAGCAGCCCCCAGGCGGGCCCCTATGGCTACACCTTC
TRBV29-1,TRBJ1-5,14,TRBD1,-,CSVQTGVRDQPQHF,TGCAGCGTTCAAACAGGGGTGAGGGATCAGCCCCAGCATTTT
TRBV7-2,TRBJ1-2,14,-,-,CASSLPFPGGGYTF,TGTGCCAGCAGCTTACCCTTTCCGGGGGGCGGCTACACCTTC
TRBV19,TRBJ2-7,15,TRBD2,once,CASSPLRGSAYEQYF,TGTGCCAGTAGTCCACTGCGGGGGTCAGCCTACGAGCAGTACTTC
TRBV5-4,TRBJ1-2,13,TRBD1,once,CASRRQGAYGYTF,TGTGCCAGCAGAAGACAGGGGGCCTATGGCTACACCTTC
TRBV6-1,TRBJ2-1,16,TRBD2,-,CASSELAGLSYNEQFF,TGTGCCAGCAGTGAACTAGCGGGTCTCTCTTACAATGAGCAGTTCTTC
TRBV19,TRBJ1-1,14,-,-,CASSRQVMNTEAFF,TGTGCCAGTAGTAGACAGGTTATGAACACTGAAGCTTTCTTT
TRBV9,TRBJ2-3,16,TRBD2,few,CASSVEIAGGTDTQYF,TGTGCCAGCAGCGTAGAGATCGCGGGAGGGACAGATACGCAGTATTTT
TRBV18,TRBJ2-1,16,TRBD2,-,CASSPPSGRNYNEQFF,TGTGCCAGCTCACCACCGTCCGGGAGGAACTACAATGAGCAGTTCTTC
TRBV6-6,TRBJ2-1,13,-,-,CASSYSGLDEQFF,TGTGCCAGCAGTTACTCGGGCTTAGATGAGCAGTTCTTC
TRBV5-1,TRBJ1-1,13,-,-,CASSSIRNTEAFF,TGCGCCAGCAGCTCTATCCGGAACACTGAAGCTTTCTTT
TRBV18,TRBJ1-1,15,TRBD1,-,CASSPTRGRNTEAFF,TGTGCCAGCTCCCCCACCAGGGGGAGGAACACTGAAGCTTTCTTT
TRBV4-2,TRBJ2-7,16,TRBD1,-,CASSQDIGQGWNEQYF,TGTGCCAGCAGCCAAGATATCGGACAGGGATGGAACGAGCAGTACTTC
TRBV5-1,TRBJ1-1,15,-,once,CASITAPGGNTEAFF,TGCGCCAGCATTACAGCGCCCGGGGGGAACACTGAAGCTTTCTTT
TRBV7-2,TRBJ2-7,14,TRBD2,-,CASSLGAGDYEQYF,TGTGCCAGCAGCTTAGGAGCGGGGGACTACGAGCAGTACTTC
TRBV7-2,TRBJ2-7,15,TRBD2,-,CASSLVGSGGYEQYF,TGTGCCAGCAGCTTAGTTGGTAGCGGGGGCTACGAGCAGTACTTC
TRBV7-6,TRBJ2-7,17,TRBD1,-,CASSLQEQGRFGDEQYF,TGTGCCAGCAGCTTACAGGAACAGGGGCGGTTTGGTGACGAGCAGTACTTC
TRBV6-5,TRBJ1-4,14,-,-,CASTASGAIEKLFF,TGTGCCAGCACTGCGTCAGGGGCCATAGAAAAACTGTTTTTT